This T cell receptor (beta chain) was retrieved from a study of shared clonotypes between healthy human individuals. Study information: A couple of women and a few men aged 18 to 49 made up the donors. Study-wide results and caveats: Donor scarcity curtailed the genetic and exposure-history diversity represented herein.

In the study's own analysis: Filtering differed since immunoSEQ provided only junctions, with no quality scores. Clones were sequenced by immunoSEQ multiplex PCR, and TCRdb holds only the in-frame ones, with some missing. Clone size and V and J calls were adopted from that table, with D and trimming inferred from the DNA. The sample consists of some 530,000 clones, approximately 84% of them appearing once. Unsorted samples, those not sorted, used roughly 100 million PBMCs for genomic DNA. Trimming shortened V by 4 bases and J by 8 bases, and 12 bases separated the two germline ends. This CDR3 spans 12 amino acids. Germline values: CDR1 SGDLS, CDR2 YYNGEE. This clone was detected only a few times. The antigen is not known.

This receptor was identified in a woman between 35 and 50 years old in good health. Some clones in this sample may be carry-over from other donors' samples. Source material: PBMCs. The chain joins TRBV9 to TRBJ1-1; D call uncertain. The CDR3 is CASSLMTGEAFF. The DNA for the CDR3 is TGTGCCAGCAGCCTAATGACGGGAGAAGCTTTCTTT.